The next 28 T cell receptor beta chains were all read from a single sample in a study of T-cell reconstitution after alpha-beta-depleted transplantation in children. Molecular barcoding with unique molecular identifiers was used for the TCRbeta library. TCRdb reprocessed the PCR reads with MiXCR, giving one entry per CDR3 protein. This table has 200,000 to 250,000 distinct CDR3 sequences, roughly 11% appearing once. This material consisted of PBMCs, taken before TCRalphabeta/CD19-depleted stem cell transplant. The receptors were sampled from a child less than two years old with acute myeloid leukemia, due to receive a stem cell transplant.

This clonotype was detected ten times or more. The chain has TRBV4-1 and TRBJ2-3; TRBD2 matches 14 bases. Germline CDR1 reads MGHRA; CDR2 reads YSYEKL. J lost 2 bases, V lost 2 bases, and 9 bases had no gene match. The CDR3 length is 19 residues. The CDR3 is CASSQRTSGGSFSTDTQYF. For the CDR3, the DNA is TGCGCCAGCAGCCAACGGACTAGCGGGGGGTCTTTTTCCACAGATACGCAGTATTTT.

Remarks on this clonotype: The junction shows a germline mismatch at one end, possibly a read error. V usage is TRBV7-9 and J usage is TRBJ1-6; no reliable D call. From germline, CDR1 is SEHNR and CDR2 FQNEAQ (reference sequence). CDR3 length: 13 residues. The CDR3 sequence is CAGSWADNSPLHF. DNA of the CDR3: TGTGCCGGCAGCTGGGCAGATAATTCACCCCTCCACTTT.

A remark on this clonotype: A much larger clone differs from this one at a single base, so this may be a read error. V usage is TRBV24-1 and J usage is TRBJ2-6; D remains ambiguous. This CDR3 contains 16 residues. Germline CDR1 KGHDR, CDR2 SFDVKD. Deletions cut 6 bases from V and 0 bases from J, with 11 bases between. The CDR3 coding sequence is TGTGCCACCAGTAAGGGATCTGTCTCTGGGGCCAACGTCCTGACTTTC. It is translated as CATSKGSVSGANVLTF.

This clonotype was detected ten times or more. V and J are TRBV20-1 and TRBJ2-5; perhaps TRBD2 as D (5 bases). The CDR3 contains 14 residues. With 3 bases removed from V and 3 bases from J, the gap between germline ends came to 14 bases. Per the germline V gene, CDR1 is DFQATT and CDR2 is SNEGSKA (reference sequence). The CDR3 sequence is CSASRGSSEETQYF. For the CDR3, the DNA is TGCAGTGCTAGCCGGGGATCCTCCGAAGAGACCCAGTACTTC.

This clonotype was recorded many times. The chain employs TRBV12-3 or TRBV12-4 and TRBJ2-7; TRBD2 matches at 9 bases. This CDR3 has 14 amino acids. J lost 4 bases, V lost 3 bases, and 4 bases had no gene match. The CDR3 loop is CASSFFLAGYEQYF. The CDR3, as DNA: TGTGCCAGCAGTTTTTTCCTAGCGGGATACGAGCAGTACTTC.

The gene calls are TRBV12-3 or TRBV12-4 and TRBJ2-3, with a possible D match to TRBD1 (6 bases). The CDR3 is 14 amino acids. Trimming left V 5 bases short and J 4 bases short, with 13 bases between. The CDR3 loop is CASSNPTGPDTQYF. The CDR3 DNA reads TGTGCCAGCAGTAACCCTACAGGGCCAGATACGCAGTATTTT.

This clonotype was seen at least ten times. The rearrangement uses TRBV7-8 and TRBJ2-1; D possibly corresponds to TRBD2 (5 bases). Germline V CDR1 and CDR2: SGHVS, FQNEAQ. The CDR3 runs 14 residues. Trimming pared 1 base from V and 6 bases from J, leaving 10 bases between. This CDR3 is CASSLELAGNEQFF. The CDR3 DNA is TGTGCCAGCAGCTTAGAGCTAGCAGGCAATGAGCAGTTCTTC.

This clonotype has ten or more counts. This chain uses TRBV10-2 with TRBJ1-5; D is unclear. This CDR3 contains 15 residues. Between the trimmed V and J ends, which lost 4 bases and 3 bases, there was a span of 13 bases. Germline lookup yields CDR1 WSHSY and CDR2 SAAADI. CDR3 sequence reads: CASSGGGFDNQPQHF. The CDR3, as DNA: TGCGCCAGCAGTGGCGGAGGTTTTGACAATCAGCCCCAGCATTTT.

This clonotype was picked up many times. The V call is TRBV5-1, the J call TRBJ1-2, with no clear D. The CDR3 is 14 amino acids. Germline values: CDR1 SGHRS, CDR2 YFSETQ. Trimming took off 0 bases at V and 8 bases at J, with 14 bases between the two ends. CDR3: CASSLGSGYEGYTF. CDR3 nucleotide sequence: TGCGCCAGCAGCTTGGGGTCAGGATATGAGGGCTACACCTTC. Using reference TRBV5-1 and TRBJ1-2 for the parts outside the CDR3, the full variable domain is KAGVTQTPRYLIKTRGQQVTLSCSPISGHRSVSWYQQTPGQGLQFLFEYFSETQRNKGNFPGRFSGRQFSNSRSEMNVSTLELGDSALYLCASSLGSGYEGYTFGSGTRLTVV.

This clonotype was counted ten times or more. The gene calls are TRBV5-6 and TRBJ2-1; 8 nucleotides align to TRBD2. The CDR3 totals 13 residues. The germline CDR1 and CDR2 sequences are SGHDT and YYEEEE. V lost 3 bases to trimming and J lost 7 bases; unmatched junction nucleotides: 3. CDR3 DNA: TGTGCCAGCAGCTCGGGGGGGAGTAATGAGCAGTTCTTC. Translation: CASSSGGSNEQFF.

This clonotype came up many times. As DNA, the CDR3 is TGTGCCACCAGCAGAGACCGGGATGCTGGAAACACCATATATTTT. Encoded protein: CATSRDRDAGNTIYF. The chain uses TRBV15 and TRBJ1-3; D gene uncertain. Germline assignment: CDR1 LNHNV and CDR2 YYDKDF (reference sequence). The CDR3 contains 15 residues. The ends were cut back, 0 bases at V and 2 bases at J, with 8 bases in the middle.

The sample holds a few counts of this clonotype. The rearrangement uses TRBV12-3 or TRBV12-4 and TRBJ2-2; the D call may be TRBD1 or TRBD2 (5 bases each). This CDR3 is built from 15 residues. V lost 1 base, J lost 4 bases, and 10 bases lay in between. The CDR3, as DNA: TGTGCCAGCAGTTTAGGGGGCGGGCCCACCGGGGAGCTGTTTTTT. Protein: CASSLGGGPTGELFF.

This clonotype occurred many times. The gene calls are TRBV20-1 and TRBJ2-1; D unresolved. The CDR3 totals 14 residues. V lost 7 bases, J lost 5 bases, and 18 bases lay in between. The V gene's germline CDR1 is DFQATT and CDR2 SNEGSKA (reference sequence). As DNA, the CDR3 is TGCAGTGTCCCGACCCCCCCGCATAACAATGAGCAGTTCTTC. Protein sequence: CSVPTPPHNNEQFF.

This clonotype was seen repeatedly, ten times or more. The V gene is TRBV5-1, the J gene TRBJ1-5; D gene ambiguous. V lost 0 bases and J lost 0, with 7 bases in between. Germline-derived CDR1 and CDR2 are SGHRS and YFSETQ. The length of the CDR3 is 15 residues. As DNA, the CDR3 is TGCGCCAGCAGCTTGGACAGCAATAGCAATCAGCCCCAGCATTTT. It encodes CASSLDSNSNQPQHF.

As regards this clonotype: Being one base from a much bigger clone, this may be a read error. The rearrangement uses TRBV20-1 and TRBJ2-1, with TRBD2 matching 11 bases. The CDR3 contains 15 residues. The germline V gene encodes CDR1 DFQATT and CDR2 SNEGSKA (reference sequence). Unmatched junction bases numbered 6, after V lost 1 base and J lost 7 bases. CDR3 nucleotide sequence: TGCAGTGCTAGAGGTCGACTAGCGGGAAGGAATGAGCAGTTCTTC. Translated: CSARGRLAGRNEQFF.

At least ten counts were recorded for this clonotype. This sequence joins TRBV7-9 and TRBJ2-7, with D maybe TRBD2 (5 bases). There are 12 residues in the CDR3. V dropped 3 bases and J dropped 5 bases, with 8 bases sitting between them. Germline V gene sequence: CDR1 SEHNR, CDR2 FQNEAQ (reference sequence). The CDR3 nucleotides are TGTGCCAGCAGCTTGTCGCGGGACGAGCAGTACTTC. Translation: CASSLSRDEQYF.

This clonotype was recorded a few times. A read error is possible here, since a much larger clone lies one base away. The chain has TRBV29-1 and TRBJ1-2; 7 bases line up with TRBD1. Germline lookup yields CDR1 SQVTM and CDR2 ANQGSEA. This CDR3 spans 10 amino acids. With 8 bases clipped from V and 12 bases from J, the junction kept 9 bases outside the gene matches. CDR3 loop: CSSMDRSDTF. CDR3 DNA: TGCAGCTCAATGGACAGGTCCGACACCTTC.

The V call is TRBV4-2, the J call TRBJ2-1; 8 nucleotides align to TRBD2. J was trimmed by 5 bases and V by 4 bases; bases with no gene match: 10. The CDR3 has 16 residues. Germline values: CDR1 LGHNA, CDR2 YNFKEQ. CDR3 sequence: CASSRLATGGNNEQFF. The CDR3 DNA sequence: TGTGCCAGCAGCCGTCTAGCGACGGGGGGGAACAATGAGCAGTTCTTC.

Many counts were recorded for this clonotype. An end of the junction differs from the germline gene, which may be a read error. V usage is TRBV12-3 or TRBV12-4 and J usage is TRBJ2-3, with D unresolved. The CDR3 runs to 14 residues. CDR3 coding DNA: TGTGCCAGCAGTTTAGCGGCCGACACAGATGCGCAGTATTTT. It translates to CASSLAADTDAQYF.

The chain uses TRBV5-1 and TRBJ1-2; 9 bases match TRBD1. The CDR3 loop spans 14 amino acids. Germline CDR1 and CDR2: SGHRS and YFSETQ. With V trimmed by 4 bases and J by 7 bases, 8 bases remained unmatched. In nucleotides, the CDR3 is TGCGCCAGCAGCCCTGGTGGGACAGGGCTTGGCTACACCTTC. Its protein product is CASSPGGTGLGYTF. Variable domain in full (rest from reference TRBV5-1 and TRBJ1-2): KAGVTQTPRYLIKTRGQQVTLSCSPISGHRSVSWYQQTPGQGLQFLFEYFSETQRNKGNFPGRFSGRQFSNSRSEMNVSTLELGDSALYLCASSPGGTGLGYTFGSGTRLTVV.

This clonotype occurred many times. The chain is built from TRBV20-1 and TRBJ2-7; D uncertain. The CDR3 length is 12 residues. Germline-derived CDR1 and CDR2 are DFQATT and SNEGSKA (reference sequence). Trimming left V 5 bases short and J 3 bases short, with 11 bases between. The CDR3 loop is CSAPHWDYEQYF. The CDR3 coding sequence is TGCAGTGCTCCCCACTGGGACTACGAGCAGTACTTC.

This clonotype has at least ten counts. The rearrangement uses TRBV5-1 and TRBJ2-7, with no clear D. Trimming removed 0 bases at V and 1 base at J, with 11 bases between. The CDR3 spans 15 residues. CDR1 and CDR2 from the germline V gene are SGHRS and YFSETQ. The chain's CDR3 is CASSLDGLGSYEQYF. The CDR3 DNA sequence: TGCGCCAGCAGCTTGGACGGGCTTGGTTCCTACGAGCAGTACTTC. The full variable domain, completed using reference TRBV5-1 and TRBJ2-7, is KAGVTQTPRYLIKTRGQQVTLSCSPISGHRSVSWYQQTPGQGLQFLFEYFSETQRNKGNFPGRFSGRQFSNSRSEMNVSTLELGDSALYLCASSLDGLGSYEQYFGPGTRLTVT.

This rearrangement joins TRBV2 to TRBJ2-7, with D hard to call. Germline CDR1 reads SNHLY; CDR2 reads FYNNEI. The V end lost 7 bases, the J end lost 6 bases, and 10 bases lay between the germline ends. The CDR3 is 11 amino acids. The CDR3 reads CASTAVREQYF. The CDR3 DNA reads TGTGCCAGCACGGCAGTACGCGAGCAGTACTTC.

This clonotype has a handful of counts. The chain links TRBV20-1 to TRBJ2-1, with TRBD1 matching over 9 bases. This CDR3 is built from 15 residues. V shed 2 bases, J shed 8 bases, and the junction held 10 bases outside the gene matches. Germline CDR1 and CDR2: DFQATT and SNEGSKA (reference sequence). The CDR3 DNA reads TGCAGTGCTAGACCCCCTACAGGGGGCTCGGATGAGCAGTTCTTC. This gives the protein CSARPPTGGSDEQFF.

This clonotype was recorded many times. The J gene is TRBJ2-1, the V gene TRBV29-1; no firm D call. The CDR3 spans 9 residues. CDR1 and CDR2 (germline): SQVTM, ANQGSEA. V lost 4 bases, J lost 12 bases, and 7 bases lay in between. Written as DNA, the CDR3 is TGCAGCGTTGCCGGCCCGCAGTTCTTC. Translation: CSVAGPQFF.

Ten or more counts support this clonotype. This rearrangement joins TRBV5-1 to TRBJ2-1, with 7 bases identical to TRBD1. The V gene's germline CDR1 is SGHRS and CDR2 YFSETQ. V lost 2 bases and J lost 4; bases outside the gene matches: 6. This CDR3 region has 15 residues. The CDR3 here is CASSLQGPRYNEQFF. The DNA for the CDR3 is TGCGCCAGCAGCTTACAGGGGCCCCGGTACAATGAGCAGTTCTTC.

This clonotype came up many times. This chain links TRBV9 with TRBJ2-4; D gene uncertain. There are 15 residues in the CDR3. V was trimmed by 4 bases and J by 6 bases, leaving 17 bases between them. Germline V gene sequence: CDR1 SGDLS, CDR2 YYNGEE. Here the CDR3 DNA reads TGTGCCAGCAGCTCCCTCGAGCGCAATATAAACATTCAGTACTTC. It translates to CASSSLERNINIQYF. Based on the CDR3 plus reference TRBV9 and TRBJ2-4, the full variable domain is DSGVTQTPKHLITATGQRVTLRCSPRSGDLSVYWYQQSLDQGLQFLIQYYNGEERAKGNILERFSAQQFPDLHSELNLSSLELGDSALYFCASSSLERNINIQYFGAGTRLSVL.

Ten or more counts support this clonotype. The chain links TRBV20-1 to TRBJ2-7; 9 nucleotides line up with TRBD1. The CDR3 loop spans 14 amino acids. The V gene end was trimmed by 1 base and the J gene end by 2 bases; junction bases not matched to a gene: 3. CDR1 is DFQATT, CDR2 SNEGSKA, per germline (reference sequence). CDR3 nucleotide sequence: TGCAGTGCTAGAGTCGGGGACAGGGCCTACGAGCAGTACTTC. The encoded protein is CSARVGDRAYEQYF.